Shown below are 2 T cell receptor beta chains from a single sample sequenced in a study of early T cells in non-severe SARS-CoV-2 infection. TCRdb reanalysed the 5' RACE reads using MiXCR and keeps one entry per CDR3 protein. The data hold around 66,000 distinct CDR3 sequences, with 5.9% observed a single time. The sequenced sample was whole blood, obtained at baseline. Receptors were obtained from an adult who was a healthcare worker with PCR-confirmed SARS-CoV-2 infection or an uninfected control (not recorded which).

This clonotype showed up many times. The chain couples TRBV28 to TRBJ2-7; TRBD1 matches 9 bases. Per germline, CDR1 MDHEN and CDR2 SYDVKM. The CDR3 runs to 13 residues. The V gene end was trimmed by 5 bases and the J gene end by 5 bases; junction bases not matched to a gene: 4. This chain's CDR3 is CASSGTGPHEQYF. The CDR3 DNA reads as TGTGCCAGCAGTGGGACAGGGCCCCACGAGCAGTACTTC.

The chain links TRBV6-6 to TRBJ1-1, with 9 bases lining up with TRBD1. J gave up 4 bases and V 6 bases, and 9 bases lay outside the gene matches. From germline, CDR1 is MNHNY and CDR2 SVGAGI (reference sequence). The CDR3 extends over 15 amino acids. CDR3 nucleotides: TGTGCCAGCAGCCCCTCGCACAGGGGGCGCACTGAAGCTTTCTTT. This codes for CASSPSHRGRTEAFF.